This T cell receptor beta chain came from a study of blood T cells in healthy people across ages. A second PCR of about 7 to 12 cycles used a sample-barcoded 5' primer and a J-beta primer mix. Each cDNA molecule received a tag from a template-switch adaptor that had 12 random nucleotides. TCRdb used MiXCR to reprocess the 5' RACE reads, holding one entry per CDR3 protein. The top ten clones hold about 21% of a sample with roughly 1.9 million distinct CDR3 sequences, about 39% of them seen once. With 0 bases removed from V and 10 bases from J, the gap between germline ends came to 13 bases. CDR1 LGHDT and CDR2 YNNKEL come from the germline V gene (reference sequence). The CDR3 is 15 residues long. A single count supports this clonotype. What it recognizes is unknown. Study-level findings and limits: PBMCs left unsorted prevented a conclusive naive versus antigen-experienced comparison.

The V and J genes are TRBV3-1 and TRBJ1-6; no clear D gene. This sequence was found in a human donor in good health. Sequencing used blood. The CDR3 nucleotides read TGTGCCAGCAGCCAAGATTTGGGCAGTTCCTCACCCCTCCACTTT. Translation gives CASSQDLGSSSPLHF.